This T cell receptor (beta chain) comes out of a study of regulatory T cells in long-lasting Graves disease. Time point given: newly diagnosed GD, antithyroid drugs for less than 3 months. Researchers made the TCR library from RNA that was extracted from PBMCs. There are many counts of this clonotype. The germline V and J ends were trimmed by 5 bases and 3 bases, with 19 bases remaining between them. The CDR3 spans 16 residues. The germline gives CDR1 MNHEY, CDR2 SMNVEV (reference sequence). To make TCR beta libraries, researchers used iRepertoire HTBI primers and Arm-PCR of CDR3 regions. TCRdb reprocessed the multiplex PCR reads with MiXCR, giving one entry per CDR3 protein. Of roughly 380,000 distinct CDR3 sequences listed, less than 20% were seen once; the top ten hold approximately 21%.

This sequence was found in a female donor with Graves disease. This chain joins TRBV27 and TRBJ1-2; D is possibly TRBD1 (6 bases). This specimen consisted of peripheral blood mononuclear cells (PBMCs), obtained at new diagnosis, from a patient treated with antithyroid drugs. The CDR3 region has the DNA TGTGCCAGCAGTAAGGAGAGGGGGTATGAATACTATGGCTACACCTTC. Encoded protein: CASSKERGYEYYGYTF.